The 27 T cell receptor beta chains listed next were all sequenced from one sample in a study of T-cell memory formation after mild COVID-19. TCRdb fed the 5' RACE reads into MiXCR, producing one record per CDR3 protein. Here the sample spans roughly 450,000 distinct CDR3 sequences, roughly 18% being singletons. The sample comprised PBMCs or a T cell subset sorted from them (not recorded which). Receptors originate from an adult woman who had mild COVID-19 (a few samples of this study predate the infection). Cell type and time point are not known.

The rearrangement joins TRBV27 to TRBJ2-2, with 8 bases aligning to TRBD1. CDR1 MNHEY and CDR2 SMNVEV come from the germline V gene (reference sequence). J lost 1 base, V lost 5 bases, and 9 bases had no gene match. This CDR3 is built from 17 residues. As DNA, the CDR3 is TGTGCCAGCAGTCCCGACAGGGGCCGTAAGAACACCGGGGAGCTGTTTTTT. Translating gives CASSPDRGRKNTGELFF.

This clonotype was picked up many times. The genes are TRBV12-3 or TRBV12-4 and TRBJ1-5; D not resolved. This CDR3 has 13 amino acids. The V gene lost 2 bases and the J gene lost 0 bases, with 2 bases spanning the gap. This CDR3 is CASSLRSNQPQHF. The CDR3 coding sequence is TGTGCCAGCAGTTTACGTAGCAATCAGCCCCAGCATTTT.

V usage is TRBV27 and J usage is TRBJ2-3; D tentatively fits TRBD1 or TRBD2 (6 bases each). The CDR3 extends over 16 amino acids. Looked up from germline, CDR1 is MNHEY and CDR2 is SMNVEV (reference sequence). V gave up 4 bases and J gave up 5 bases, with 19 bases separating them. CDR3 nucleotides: TGTGCCAGCAGTTACACCGGGACACTCGGGGGAGATACGCAGTATTTT. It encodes CASSYTGTLGGDTQYF.

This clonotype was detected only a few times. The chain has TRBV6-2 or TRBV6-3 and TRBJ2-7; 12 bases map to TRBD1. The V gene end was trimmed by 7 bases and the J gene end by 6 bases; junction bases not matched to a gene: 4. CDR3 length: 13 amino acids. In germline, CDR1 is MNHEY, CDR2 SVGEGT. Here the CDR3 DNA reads TGTGCCAGCAAAGGGACAGGGGGCCTCGAGCAGTACTTC. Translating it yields CASKGTGGLEQYF.

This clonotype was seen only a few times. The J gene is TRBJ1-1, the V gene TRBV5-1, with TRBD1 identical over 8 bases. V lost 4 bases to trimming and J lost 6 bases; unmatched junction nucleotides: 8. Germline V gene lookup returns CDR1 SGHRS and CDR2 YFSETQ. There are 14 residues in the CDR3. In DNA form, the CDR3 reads TGCGCCAGCAGCATCCGGACAGGGTATCCTGAAGCTTTCTTT. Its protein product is CASSIRTGYPEAFF.

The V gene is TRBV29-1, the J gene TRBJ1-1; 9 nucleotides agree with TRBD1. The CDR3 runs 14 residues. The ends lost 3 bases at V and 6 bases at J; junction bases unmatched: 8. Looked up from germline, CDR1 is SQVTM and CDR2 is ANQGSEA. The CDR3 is CSVETGTGHPEAFF. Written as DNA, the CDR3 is TGCAGCGTTGAGACCGGGACAGGGCATCCTGAAGCTTTCTTT.

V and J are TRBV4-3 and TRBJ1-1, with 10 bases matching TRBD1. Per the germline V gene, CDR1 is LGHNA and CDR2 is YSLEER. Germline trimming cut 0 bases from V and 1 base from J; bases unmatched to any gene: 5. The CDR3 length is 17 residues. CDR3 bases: TGCGCCAGCAGCCAAGATCGGACAGGGGGTGCGAACACTGAAGCTTTCTTT. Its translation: CASSQDRTGGANTEAFF.

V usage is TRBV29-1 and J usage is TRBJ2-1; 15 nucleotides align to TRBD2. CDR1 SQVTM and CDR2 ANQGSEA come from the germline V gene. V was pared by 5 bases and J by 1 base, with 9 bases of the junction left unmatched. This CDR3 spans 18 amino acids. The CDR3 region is CSVRAGTSGRWSYNEQFF. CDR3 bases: TGCAGCGTTAGAGCCGGGACTAGCGGGAGGTGGTCCTACAATGAGCAGTTCTTC.

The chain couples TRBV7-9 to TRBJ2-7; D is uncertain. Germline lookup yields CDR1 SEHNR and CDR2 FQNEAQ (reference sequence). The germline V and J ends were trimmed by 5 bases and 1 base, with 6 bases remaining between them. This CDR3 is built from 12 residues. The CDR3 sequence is CASSPISYEQYF. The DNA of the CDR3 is TGTGCCAGCAGCCCAATATCCTACGAGCAGTACTTC.

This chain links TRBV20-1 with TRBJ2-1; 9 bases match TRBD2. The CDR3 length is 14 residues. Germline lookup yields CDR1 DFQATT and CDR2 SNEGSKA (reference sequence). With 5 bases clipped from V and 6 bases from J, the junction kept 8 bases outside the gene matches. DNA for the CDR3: TGCAGTGCTCCTGCGAGCGGGAGGACCAATGAGCAGTTCTTC. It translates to CSAPASGRTNEQFF.

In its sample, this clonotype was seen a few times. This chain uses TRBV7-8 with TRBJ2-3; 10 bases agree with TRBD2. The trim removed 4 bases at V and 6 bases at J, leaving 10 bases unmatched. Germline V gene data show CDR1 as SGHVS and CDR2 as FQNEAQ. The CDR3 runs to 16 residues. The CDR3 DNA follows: TGTGCCAGCAGCTCCAAAGCGGGAGGGCTGGGGGATACGCAGTATTTT. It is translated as CASSSKAGGLGDTQYF.

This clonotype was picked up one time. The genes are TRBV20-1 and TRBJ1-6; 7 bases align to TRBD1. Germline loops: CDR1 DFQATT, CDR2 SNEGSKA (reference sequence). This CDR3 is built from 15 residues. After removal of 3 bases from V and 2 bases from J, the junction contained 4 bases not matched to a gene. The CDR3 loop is CSARHRGAYNSPLHF. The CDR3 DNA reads TGCAGTGCTAGGCACAGGGGCGCCTATAATTCACCCCTCCACTTT.

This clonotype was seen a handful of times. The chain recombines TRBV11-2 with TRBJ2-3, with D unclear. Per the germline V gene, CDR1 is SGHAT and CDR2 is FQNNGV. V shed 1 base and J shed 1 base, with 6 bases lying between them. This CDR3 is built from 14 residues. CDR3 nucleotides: TGTGCCAGCAGCTTAGTCCAGCGCACAGATACGCAGTATTTT. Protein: CASSLVQRTDTQYF.

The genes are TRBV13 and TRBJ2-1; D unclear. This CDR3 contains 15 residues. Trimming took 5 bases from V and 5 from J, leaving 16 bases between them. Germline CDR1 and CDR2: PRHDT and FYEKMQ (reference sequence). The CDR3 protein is CASSHEGNVDNEQFF. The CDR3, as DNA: TGTGCCAGCAGCCACGAAGGGAATGTAGACAATGAGCAGTTCTTC.

The CDR3 spells CASSPSLDRGNTEAFF. The CDR3 DNA reads TGTGCCAGCTCACCTTCCCTGGACAGGGGGAACACTGAAGCTTTCTTT. The chain uses TRBV18 and TRBJ1-1; TRBD1 aligns across 9 bases. CDR1 and CDR2 from the germline V gene are KGHSH and LQKENI. V shed 3 bases and J 1 base; nucleotides not matched to a gene: 6. The length of the CDR3 is 16 residues.

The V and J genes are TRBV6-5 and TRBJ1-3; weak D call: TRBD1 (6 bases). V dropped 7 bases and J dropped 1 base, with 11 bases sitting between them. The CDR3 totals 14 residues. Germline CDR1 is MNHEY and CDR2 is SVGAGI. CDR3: CASTTGWSGNTIYF. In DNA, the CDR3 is TGTGCCAGCACTACAGGGTGGTCTGGAAACACCATATATTTT.

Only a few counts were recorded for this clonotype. The CDR3 sequence: CATSREKMQNTGELFF. CDR3 nucleotides: TGTGCCACCAGCAGAGAGAAGATGCAAAACACCGGGGAGCTGTTTTTT. The gene calls are TRBV15 and TRBJ2-2; D unresolved. This CDR3 is 16 amino acids long. The germline V and J ends were trimmed by 0 bases and 2 bases, with 10 bases remaining between them. Germline values: CDR1 LNHNV, CDR2 YYDKDF (reference sequence).

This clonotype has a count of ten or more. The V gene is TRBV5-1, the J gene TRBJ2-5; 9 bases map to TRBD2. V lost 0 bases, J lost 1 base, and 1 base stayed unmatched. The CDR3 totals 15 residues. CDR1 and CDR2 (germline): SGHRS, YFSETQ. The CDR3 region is CASSLVLAGQETQYF. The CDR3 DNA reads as TGCGCCAGCAGCTTGGTACTAGCGGGCCAAGAGACCCAGTACTTC.

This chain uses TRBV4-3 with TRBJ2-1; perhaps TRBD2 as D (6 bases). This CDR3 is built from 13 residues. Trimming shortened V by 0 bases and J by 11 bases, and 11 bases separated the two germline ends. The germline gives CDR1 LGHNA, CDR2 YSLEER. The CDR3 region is CASSQDLAQQQFF. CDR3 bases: TGCGCCAGCAGCCAAGATCTAGCGCAACAGCAGTTCTTC.

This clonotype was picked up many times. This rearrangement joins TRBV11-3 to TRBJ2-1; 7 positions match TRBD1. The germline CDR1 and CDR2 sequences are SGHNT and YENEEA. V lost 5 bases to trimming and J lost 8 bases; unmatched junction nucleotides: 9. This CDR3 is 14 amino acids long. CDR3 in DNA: TGTGCCAGCAGCCCCCGGACAGGCTTAGATGAGCAGTTCTTC. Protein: CASSPRTGLDEQFF.

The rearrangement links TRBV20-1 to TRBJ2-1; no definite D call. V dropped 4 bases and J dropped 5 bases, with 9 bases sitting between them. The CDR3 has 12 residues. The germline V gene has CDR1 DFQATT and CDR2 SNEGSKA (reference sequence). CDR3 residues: CSATTSDNEQFF. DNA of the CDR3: TGCAGTGCTACGACATCCGACAATGAGCAGTTCTTC.

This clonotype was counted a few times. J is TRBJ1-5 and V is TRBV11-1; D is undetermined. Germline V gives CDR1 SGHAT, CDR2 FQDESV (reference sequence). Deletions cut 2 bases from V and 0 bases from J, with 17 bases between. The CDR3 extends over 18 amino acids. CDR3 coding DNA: TGTGCCAGCAGCTTATTCCATCTATGGAGGGATAGCAATCAGCCCCAGCATTTT. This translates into CASSLFHLWRDSNQPQHF.

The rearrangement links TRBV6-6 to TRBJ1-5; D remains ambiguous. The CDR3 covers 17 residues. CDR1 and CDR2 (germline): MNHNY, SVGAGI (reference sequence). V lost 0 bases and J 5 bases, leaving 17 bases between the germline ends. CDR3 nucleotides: TGTGCCAGCAGTTACTCGATGGAGCCCAGGCGGGATCAGCCCCAGCATTTT. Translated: CASSYSMEPRRDQPQHF.

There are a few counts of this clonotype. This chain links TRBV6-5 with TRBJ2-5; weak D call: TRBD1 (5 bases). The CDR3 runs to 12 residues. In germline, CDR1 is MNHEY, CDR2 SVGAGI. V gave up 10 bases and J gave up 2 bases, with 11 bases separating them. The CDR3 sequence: CATQGGQETQYF. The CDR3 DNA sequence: TGTGCCACGCAGGGTGGGCAAGAGACCCAGTACTTC.

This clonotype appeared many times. The CDR3: CASSLAEMNTEAFF. CDR3 nucleotides: TGTGCCAGCAGCTTAGCGGAGATGAACACTGAAGCTTTCTTT. The chain combines TRBV7-9 with TRBJ1-1; D uncertain. Trimming removed 0 bases from V and 0 bases from J, with 5 bases in between. The CDR3 covers 14 residues. The germline CDR1 and CDR2 sequences are SEHNR and FQNEAQ (reference sequence).

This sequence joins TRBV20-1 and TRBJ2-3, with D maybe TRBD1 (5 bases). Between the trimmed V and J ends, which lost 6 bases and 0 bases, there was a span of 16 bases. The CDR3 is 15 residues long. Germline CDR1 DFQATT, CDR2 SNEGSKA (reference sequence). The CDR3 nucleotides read TGCAGTGCCCCCGACAGAAGAACTAGCACAGATACGCAGTATTTT. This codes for CSAPDRRTSTDTQYF.

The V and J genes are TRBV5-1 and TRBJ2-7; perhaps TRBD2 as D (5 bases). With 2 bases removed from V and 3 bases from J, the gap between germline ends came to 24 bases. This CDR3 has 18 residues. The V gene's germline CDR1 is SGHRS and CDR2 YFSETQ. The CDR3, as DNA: TGCGCCAGCAGCTTCAGTCAAAGAATAACGGGAATCAACTACGAGCAGTACTTC. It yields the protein CASSFSQRITGINYEQYF.